The rows below give T cell receptor beta chains drawn from one sample of a study of control samples from healthy donors and cancer patients. Produced via immunoSEQ multiplex PCR; TCRdb's table is partial and in-frame only. The sample yields about 190,000 clones, roughly nine tenths seen once. Material for sequencing was blood. These receptors all come from a young man in good health. Both conserved end residues are part of each CDR3. A D gene is named only where the DNA matches it firmly. Clone size is shown for a subset of rows, as once, few, many or a class of expanded clone.

v_call	j_call	d_call	clone_size	cdr3_nt	cdr3_aa
TRBV2	TRBJ2-7	TRBD1	.	TGTGCCAGCAGTGAAGGGACAGGGGATCCCGAGCAGTACTTC	CASSEGTGDPEQYF
TRBV25-1	TRBJ1-4	.	few	TGTGCCAGCACCCGCGGGGACCGGGAAAAACTGTTTTTT	CASTRGDREKLFF
TRBV7-8	TRBJ1-6	TRBD1	.	TGTGCCAGCAGCTTATTTCGGGACAGGACTATCACCCTCCACTTT	CASSLFRDRTITLHF
TRBV27	TRBJ1-2	TRBD1	.	TGTGCCAGCAGTTTTGACAGGGATCCGATTGGCTACACCTTC	CASSFDRDPIGYTF
TRBV29-1	TRBJ1-2	.	once	TGCAGCGTTGAAGATAGGGGGGGCTCTAACTATGGCTACACCTTC	CSVEDRGGSNYGYTF
TRBV4-1	TRBJ1-2	TRBD1	.	TGCGCCAGCAGCGCAATCTGGGACAGGGGGAGCGGCTACACCTTC	CASSAIWDRGSGYTF
TRBV21-1	TRBJ2-5	.	.	TGTGCCAGCAGCCTGGGGGGGCAGTCGCAAGGGACCCAGTACTTC	CASSLGGQSQGTQYF
TRBV14	TRBJ2-5	.	.	TGTGCCACCGCACAGGGAAGAGAGACCCAGTACTTC	CATAQGRETQYF
TRBV27	TRBJ2-3	TRBD2	.	TGTGCCAGCAGTTCGCTAGCGGGGGGGCGGGGTGGCGCAGATACGCAGTATTTT	CASSSLAGGRGGADTQYF
TRBV2	TRBJ2-7	.	.	TGTGCCAGCTGTCTAACGGAGCCGAGCAACAGTCGGCATATCAGCTACGAGCAGTACTTC	CASCLTEPSNSRHISYEQYF
TRBV27	TRBJ2-3	.	.	TGTGCCAGCAGTCCCCGGGACGGCTCATTCGATACGCAGTATTTT	CASSPRDGSFDTQYF
TRBV3-1/TRBV3-2	TRBJ1-2	.	.	TGTGCCAGCAGCTATGCCGGGACGCCTATCGGCTATGGCTACACCTTC	CASSYAGTPIGYGYTF
TRBV7-9	TRBJ1-5	.	.	TGTGCCAGCAGCTTAGAAGACCCCAATCAGCCCCAGCATTTT	CASSLEDPNQPQHF
TRBV5-1	TRBJ1-5	TRBD1	.	TGCGCCAGCAGCTTGCAAGGGGGCCACTCAGCCCAGCATTTT	CASSLQGGHSAQHF
TRBV19	TRBJ1-5	TRBD1	.	TGTGCCAGTAGCCGGGACAGGAGCTACAATCAGCCCCAGCATTTT	CASSRDRSYNQPQHF
TRBV27	TRBJ1-4	.	few	TGTGCCAGCAGTTTTGTGGCAACTAATGAAAAACTGTTTTTT	CASSFVATNEKLFF
TRBV6-5	TRBJ1-5	.	once	TGTGCCAGCAGTAGCGGACCGGGGGTTCAGCCCCAGCATTTT	CASSSGPGVQPQHF
TRBV7-9	TRBJ2-2	.	.	TGTGCCAGCAGCTTAGCGCTTCAGGGGCGGACCGGGGAGCTGTTTTTT	CASSLALQGRTGELFF
TRBV5-1	TRBJ2-3	.	.	TGCGCCAGCAGCTTGGCACAGGATAGCACAGATACGCAGTATTTT	CASSLAQDSTDTQYF
TRBV5-6	TRBJ2-7	.	.	TGTGCCAGCAGCTTGGCGGCAGGATCAGAGGAGCAGTACTTC	CASSLAAGSEEQYF
TRBV15	TRBJ2-5	.	.	TGTGCCACCAGCAGAGAAAAGTTTTCAATGACCCAGTACTTC	CATSREKFSMTQYF
TRBV6-1	TRBJ2-2	TRBD1	.	TGTGCCAGCAGTGCGTGGGACAGCCTCTCTTACACCGGGGAGCTGTTTTTT	CASSAWDSLSYTGELFF
TRBV24-1	TRBJ1-2	.	few	TGTGCCACCAGTGAGGGGAGCTATGGCTACACCTTC	CATSEGSYGYTF
TRBV5-1	TRBJ1-1	TRBD1	.	TGCGCCAGCAGGATTATATTATTAGGGGGCGGCAGTAAGAGCACTGAAGCTTTCTTT	CASRIILLGGGSKSTEAFF
TRBV28	TRBJ2-1	.	once	TGTGCCAGCAGGGGGGACTACAATGAGCAGTTCTTC	CASRGDYNEQFF
TRBV5-1	TRBJ1-3	.	.	TGCGCCAGCAGCTCCCCGGGACAAAACACCATATATTTT	CASSSPGQNTIYF
TRBV5-1	TRBJ2-1	TRBD2	.	TGCGCCAGCAGCACCCAGACTAGCGTGAATGAGCAGTTCTTC	CASSTQTSVNEQFF
TRBV5-1	TRBJ1-2	TRBD1	few	TGCGCCAGCAGCCCGGACAGGACAGTTAACTATGGCTACACCTTC	CASSPDRTVNYGYTF
TRBV4-1	TRBJ2-1	.	.	TGCGCCAGCAGCCACGAACAGGAAAGCTCCTACAATGAGCAGTTCTTC	CASSHEQESSYNEQFF
TRBV24-1	TRBJ2-7	.	.	TGTGCCACCAGTGACGCGTTAAACCAAAACGAGCAGTACTTC	CATSDALNQNEQYF
TRBV30	TRBJ1-2	.	.	TGTGCCTGGAGTGTATGGGCAGGGCAAGGCTACACCTTC	CAWSVWAGQGYTF
TRBV27	TRBJ2-7	TRBD2	.	TGTGCCAGCAGTTTATTTCCTAGCGGGGGGGTCTACGAGCAGTACTTC	CASSLFPSGGVYEQYF
TRBV9	TRBJ2-1	TRBD2	.	TGTGCCAGCAGCGCCTCGGGGGGAGGAGAGACCTACAATGAGCAGTTCTTC	CASSASGGGETYNEQFF
TRBV27	TRBJ1-1	.	.	TGTGCCAGCAGTATGAAACCGGGACTAGGCACTGAAGCTTTCTTT	CASSMKPGLGTEAFF
TRBV19	TRBJ2-7	TRBD1	.	TGTGCCAGTAGTGAGTGGAGACAGGGGAGGGAGCAGTACTTC	CASSEWRQGREQYF
TRBV6-4	TRBJ2-2	TRBD1	few	TGTGCCAGCAGTGAGGGGGGACAGGGTTTCACCGGGGAGCTGTTTTTT	CASSEGGQGFTGELFF
TRBV5-1	TRBJ2-3	TRBD2	.	TGCGCCAGCATGGCGGGGGGTCGCACAGATACGCAGTATTTT	CASMAGGRTDTQYF